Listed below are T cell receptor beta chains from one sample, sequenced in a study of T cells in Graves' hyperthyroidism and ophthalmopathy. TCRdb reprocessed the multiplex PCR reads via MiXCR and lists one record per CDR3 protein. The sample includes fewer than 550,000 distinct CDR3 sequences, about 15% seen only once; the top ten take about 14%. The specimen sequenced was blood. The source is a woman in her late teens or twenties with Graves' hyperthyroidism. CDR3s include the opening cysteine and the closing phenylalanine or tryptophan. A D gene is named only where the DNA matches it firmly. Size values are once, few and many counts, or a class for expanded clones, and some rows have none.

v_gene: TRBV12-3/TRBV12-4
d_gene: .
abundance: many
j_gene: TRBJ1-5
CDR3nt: TGTGCCAGCAGTCGTACCTTGGTGTATAGCAATCAGCCCCAGCATTTT
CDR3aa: CASSRTLVYSNQPQHF

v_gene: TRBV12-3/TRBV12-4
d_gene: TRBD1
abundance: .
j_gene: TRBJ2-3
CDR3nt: TGTGCCAGCAGTGATCAAGGGGGCGGCACAGATACGCAGTATTTT
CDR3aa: CASSDQGGGTDTQYF

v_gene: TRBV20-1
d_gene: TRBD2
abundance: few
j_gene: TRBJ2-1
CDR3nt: TGCAGTACTCCGACTAGCGGGGTCCATGAGCAGTTCTTC
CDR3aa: CSTPTSGVHEQFF

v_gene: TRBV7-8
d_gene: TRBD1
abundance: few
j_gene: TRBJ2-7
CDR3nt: TGTGCCAGCAGACAAAAACAGGGGGGATCCTACGAGCAGTACTTC
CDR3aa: CASRQKQGGSYEQYF

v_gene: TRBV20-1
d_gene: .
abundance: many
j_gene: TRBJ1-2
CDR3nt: TGCAGTGCTAGCCAGGGGAGCAACTATGGCTACACCTTC
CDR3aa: CSASQGSNYGYTF

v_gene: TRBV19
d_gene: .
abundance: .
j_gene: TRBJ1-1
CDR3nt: TGTGCCAGTAGTCCCCCCCCCGGGAGTTCGAACACTGAAGCTTTCTTT
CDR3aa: CASSPPPGSSNTEAFF

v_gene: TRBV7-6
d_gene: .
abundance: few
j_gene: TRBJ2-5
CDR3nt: TGTGCCAGCAGCTTAGAAATAGCGGTCACCCAAGAGACCCAGTACTTC
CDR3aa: CASSLEIAVTQETQYF

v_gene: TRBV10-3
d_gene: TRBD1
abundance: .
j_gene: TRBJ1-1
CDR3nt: TGTGCCATCGGGACAGGGGGAATGAACACTGAAGCTTTCTTT
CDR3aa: CAIGTGGMNTEAFF

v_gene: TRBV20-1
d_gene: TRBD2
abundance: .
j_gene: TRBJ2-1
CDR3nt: TGCAGTGCTAGCACTAGCGGGAGATACAATGAGCAGTTCTTC
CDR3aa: CSASTSGRYNEQFF

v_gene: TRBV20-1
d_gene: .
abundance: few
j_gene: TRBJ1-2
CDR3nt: TGCAGTACTGGTCGACACCCACTCTACACCTTC
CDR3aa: CSTGRHPLYTF

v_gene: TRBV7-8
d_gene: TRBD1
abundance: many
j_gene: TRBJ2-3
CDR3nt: TGTGCCAGCAGCTACAGGGGAAAAGATACGCAGTATTTT
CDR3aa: CASSYRGKDTQYF

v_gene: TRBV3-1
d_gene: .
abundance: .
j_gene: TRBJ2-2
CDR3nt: TGTGCCAGCAGCCAAGAGTGGGGGGTCACCGGGGAGCTGTTTTTT
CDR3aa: CASSQEWGVTGELFF

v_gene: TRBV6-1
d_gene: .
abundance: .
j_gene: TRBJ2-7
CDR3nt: TGTGCCAGCAGTGTCCGGGACACCTCCTACGAGCAGTACTTC
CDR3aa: CASSVRDTSYEQYF

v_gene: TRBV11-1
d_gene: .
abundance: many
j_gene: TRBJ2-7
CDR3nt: TGTGCCAGCAGCTTAATAGGGCGCTGGTACGAGCAGTACTTC
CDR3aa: CASSLIGRWYEQYF

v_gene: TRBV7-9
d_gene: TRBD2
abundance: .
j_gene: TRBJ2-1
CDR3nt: TGTGCCAGCAGCGCACCCAATTTAGGGCTAGCGGGAGTTTACAATGAGCAGTTCTTC
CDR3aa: CASSAPNLGLAGVYNEQFF

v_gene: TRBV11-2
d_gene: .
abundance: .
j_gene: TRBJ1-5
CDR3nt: TGTGCCAGCAGCCATCCGGGGCTTCATCAGCCCCAGCATTTT
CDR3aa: CASSHPGLHQPQHF

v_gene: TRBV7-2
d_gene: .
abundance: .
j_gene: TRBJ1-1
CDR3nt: TGTGCCAGCAGCTTAGTCCCCGGGGGCTCATCTGGAGCTTTCTTT
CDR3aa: CASSLVPGGSSGAFF

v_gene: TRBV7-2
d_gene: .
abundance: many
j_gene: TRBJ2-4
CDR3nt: TGTGCCAGCAGCTTAGATAGGGGGACGGACATTCAGTACTTC
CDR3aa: CASSLDRGTDIQYF

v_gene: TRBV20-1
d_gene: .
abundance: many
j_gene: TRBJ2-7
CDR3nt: TGCAGTGCTAGGAGGTCGACACTGACCTCCTACGAGCAGTACTTC
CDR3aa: CSARRSTLTSYEQYF

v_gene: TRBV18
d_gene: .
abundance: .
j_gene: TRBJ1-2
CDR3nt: TGTGCCAGCTCACCAAGGGACATCTCGAATGGCTACACCTTC
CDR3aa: CASSPRDISNGYTF

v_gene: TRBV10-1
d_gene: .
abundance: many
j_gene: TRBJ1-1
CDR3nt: TGCGCCAGCAGTGAGCGACCGCGAATGGGGACTTTGGGCCCCAGGGCTGAAGCTTTCTTT
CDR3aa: CASSERPRMGTLGPRAEAFF

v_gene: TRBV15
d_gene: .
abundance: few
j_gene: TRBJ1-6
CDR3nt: TGTGCCACCAGCCCGGGTATTCACTATAATTCACCCCTCCACTTT
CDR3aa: CATSPGIHYNSPLHF

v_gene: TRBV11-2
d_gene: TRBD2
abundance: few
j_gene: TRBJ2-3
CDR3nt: TGTGCCAGCACCCGACTAGCGGGGGGCGCAGATACGCAGTATTTT
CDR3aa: CASTRLAGGADTQYF

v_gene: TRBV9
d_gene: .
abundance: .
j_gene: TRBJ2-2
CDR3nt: TGTGCCAGCAGCGTAGTTATGGGTACCGGGGAGCTGTTTTTT
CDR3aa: CASSVVMGTGELFF

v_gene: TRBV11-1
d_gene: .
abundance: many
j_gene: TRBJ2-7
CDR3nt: TGTGCCAGCAGCTTATCCAGAAGCCCCCCCTACGAGCAGTACTTC
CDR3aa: CASSLSRSPPYEQYF

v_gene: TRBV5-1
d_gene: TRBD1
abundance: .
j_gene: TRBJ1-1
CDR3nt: TGCGCCAGCAGATCACAGGGGACGACTGAAGCTTTCTTT
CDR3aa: CASRSQGTTEAFF

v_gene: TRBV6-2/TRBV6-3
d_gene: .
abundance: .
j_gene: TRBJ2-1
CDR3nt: TGTGCCAGCAGTTACCCACCCCATGAGCAGTTCTTC
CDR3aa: CASSYPPHEQFF

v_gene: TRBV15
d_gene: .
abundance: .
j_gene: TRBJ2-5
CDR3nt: TGTGCCACCAGCAGAGAAGGACTAAAAGAGACCCAGTACTTC
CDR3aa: CATSREGLKETQYF

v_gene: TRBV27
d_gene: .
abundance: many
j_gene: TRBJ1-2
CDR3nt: TGTGCCAGCAGTTTTCGGGAGAGCGGTGGCTACACCTTC
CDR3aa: CASSFRESGGYTF

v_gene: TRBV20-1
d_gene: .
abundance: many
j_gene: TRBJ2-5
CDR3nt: TGCAGTGCTAGGTCTGGGTCCGAGACCCAGTACTTC
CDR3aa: CSARSGSETQYF

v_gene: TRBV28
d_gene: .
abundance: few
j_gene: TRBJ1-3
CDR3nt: TGTGCCAGCAGTGACAGAGACTCTGGAAACACCATATATTTT
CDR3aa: CASSDRDSGNTIYF

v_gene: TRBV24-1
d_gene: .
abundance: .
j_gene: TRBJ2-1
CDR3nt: TGTGCCACCAGTGATTCCCAATTTGGCCGCAATGAGCAGTTCTTC
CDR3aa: CATSDSQFGRNEQFF

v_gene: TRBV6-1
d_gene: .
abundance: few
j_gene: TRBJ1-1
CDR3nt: TGTGCCAGCACGTGGGACTCCGTCGGGCGGGCTTTCTTT
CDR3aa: CASTWDSVGRAFF

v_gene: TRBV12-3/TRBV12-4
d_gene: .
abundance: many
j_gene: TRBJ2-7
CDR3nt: TGTGCCAGCAGTGCCCCGTCGGACTACGAGCAGTACTTC
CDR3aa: CASSAPSDYEQYF

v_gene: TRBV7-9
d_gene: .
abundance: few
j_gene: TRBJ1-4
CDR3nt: TGTGCCAGCACCCCCCCGGGGTCGGTTAATGAAAAACTGTTTTTT
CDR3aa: CASTPPGSVNEKLFF

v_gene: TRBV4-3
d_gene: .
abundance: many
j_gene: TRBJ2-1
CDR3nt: TGCGCCAGCAGCCAAGATCGGGTCGGGGCGGGTGAGCAGTTCTTC
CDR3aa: CASSQDRVGAGEQFF

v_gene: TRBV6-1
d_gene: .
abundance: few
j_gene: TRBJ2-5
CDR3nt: TGTGCCAGCAGGGGAGGTTCGGAGACCCAGTACTTC
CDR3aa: CASRGGSETQYF